One and the same sample provided the 6 T cell receptor beta chains below, sequenced in a study of blood T cells in healthy people across ages. The authors ran a second PCR of roughly 6 to 12 cycles using a sample-barcoded 5' primer and a J-beta primer mix. A single record per CDR3 protein comes from TCRdb applying MiXCR to the 5' RACE reads. In the table there are approximately 770,000 distinct CDR3 sequences, roughly 64% of which are singletons. The sample consisted of blood. These receptors were collected from a man between 25 and 39 years old in good health.

In this sample, this clonotype turned up a few times. The rearrangement links TRBV20-1 to TRBJ2-1; 9 bases are a match to TRBD2. The CDR3 sequence is 14 residues long. Germline V gene sequence: CDR1 DFQATT, CDR2 SNEGSKA (reference sequence). Germline trimming cut 7 bases from V and 9 bases from J; bases unmatched to any gene: 13. CDR3 region: CSGSLAGSYTEQFF. In nucleotides, the CDR3 is TGCAGTGGATCTCTAGCGGGAAGTTATACTGAGCAGTTCTTC.

The rearrangement uses TRBV7-6 and TRBJ1-1; D is unresolved. Trimming shortened V by 1 base and J by 1 base, and 7 bases separated the two germline ends. The germline gives CDR1 SGHVS, CDR2 FNYEAQ. The CDR3 runs 14 residues. The CDR3 DNA follows: TGTGCCAGCAGCTTAGAATCGCGGAACACTGAAGCTTTCTTT. It translates to CASSLESRNTEAFF.

The chain's CDR3 is CASSKDRAGGLETQYF. DNA of the CDR3: TGTGCCAGCAGCAAGGACCGAGCGGGAGGATTGGAGACCCAGTACTTC. The rearrangement uses TRBV7-8 and TRBJ2-5; 9 bases match TRBD2. J gave up 5 bases and V 5 bases, and 12 bases lay outside the gene matches. The CDR3 loop spans 16 amino acids. The germline gives CDR1 SGHVS, CDR2 FQNEAQ.

This rearrangement joins TRBV28 to TRBJ1-5; D perhaps matches TRBD1 (6 bases). CDR1 is MDHEN, CDR2 SYDVKM, per germline. This CDR3 is 14 amino acids long. Trimming pared 8 bases from V and 1 base from J, leaving 12 bases between. The DNA of the CDR3 is TGTGCCAGCGACCTCGGACAGAGCAATCAGCCCCAGCATTTT. As protein: CASDLGQSNQPQHF.

This clonotype was counted once. Sequence at one end of the junction differs from germline and may be a read error. The chain is built from TRBV12-3 or TRBV12-4 and TRBJ1-1; D is unclear. The CDR3 runs 13 residues. CDR3 amino acids: CASNRRLNTKAFF. CDR3 in DNA: TGTGCCAGCAATCGGCGGCTGAACACTAAAGCTTTCTTT.

This chain uses TRBV3-1 with TRBJ1-2; TRBD1 might be the D (5 bases). Germline V gene lookup returns CDR1 LGHDT and CDR2 YNNKEL (reference sequence). The length of the CDR3 is 13 residues. The V end lost 6 bases, the J end lost 4 bases, and 12 bases lay between the germline ends. This chain's CDR3 is CASSQGVPYGYTF. CDR3 nucleotide sequence: TGTGCCAGCAGTCAGGGAGTCCCCTATGGCTACACCTTC.